The 21 T cell receptor beta chains below were found in one sample sequenced in a study of T cell responses to AZD1222 COVID-19 vaccine. Sequencing used immunoSEQ multiplex PCR; TCRdb keeps in-frame clones, though not all of them. The sample includes 140,000 to 150,000 clones, 75% to 90% of them seen just once. Sequencing was performed on peripheral blood, taken on day 0 of AZD1222 vaccination. Receptors were obtained from an adult in good health.

The chain employs TRBV11-2 and TRBJ1-6; no clear D. V lost 1 base and J 9 bases, leaving 13 bases between the germline ends. CDR1 SGHAT and CDR2 FQNNGV come from the germline V gene. This CDR3 region has 15 residues. The CDR3 coding sequence is TGTGCCAGCAGCTTAGTACCCCAAACGGGTTCACCCCTCCACTTT. Translation gives CASSLVPQTGSPLHF.

V gene TRBV6-6 combines with J gene TRBJ2-3; no clear D. The CDR3 runs to 15 residues. The V gene lost 5 bases and the J gene lost 0 bases, with 12 bases spanning the gap. Looked up from germline, CDR1 is MNHNY and CDR2 is SVGAGI (reference sequence). The chain's CDR3 is CASSPMTGSTDTQYF. The CDR3 DNA follows: TGTGCCAGCAGTCCTATGACGGGCAGCACAGATACGCAGTATTTT.

The chain links TRBV15 to TRBJ1-5, with 9 bases aligning to TRBD1. Per germline, CDR1 LNHNV and CDR2 YYDKDF (reference sequence). V shed 2 bases, J shed 4 bases, and the junction held 6 bases outside the gene matches. CDR3 length: 16 amino acids. Written as DNA, the CDR3 is TGTGCCACCAGCAGACCGCGGACAGGGGAGAATCAGCCCCAGCATTTT. It yields the protein CATSRPRTGENQPQHF.

This clone was detected once. The chain recombines TRBV11-3 with TRBJ2-1; D call uncertain. This CDR3 region has 13 residues. V lost 1 base and J lost 5, with 6 bases in between. CDR1 SGHNT and CDR2 YENEEA come from the germline V gene. CDR3 sequence: CASSLGGDNEQFF. The CDR3 nucleotides are TGTGCCAGCAGCTTAGGTGGGGACAATGAGCAGTTCTTC.

The genes are TRBV2 and TRBJ1-3; possibly TRBD1 for D (6 bases). Trimming left V 0 bases short and J 3 bases short, with 12 bases between. Germline assignment: CDR1 SNHLY and CDR2 FYNNEI. CDR3 length equals 16 residues. Here the CDR3 reads CASSEASGALGNTIYF. The CDR3, as DNA: TGTGCCAGCAGTGAAGCGTCAGGGGCGCTTGGAAACACCATATATTTT.

V usage is TRBV5-1 and J usage is TRBJ2-7; D is ambiguous. Trimming took 7 bases from V and 0 from J, leaving 11 bases between them. Germline-derived CDR1 and CDR2 are SGHRS and YFSETQ. The CDR3 is 13 amino acids. CDR3 nucleotides: TGCGCCAGCGGCGAAGGAACCTCCTACGAGCAGTACTTC. It encodes CASGEGTSYEQYF.

The rearrangement joins TRBV9 to TRBJ2-5, with D tentatively TRBD2 (7 bases). The length of the CDR3 is 14 residues. The germline V gene encodes CDR1 SGDLS and CDR2 YYNGEE. V gave up 0 bases and J gave up 4 bases, with 10 bases separating them. The CDR3 loop reads CASSVARGGETQYF. CDR3 DNA sequence: TGTGCCAGCAGCGTAGCGAGGGGGGGAGAGACCCAGTACTTC.

The CDR3 is CASSESEMNTEAFF. For the CDR3, the DNA is TGTGCCAGCAGTGAATCCGAGATGAACACTGAAGCTTTCTTT. This rearrangement joins TRBV25-1 to TRBJ1-1, with D hard to call. The V and J ends lost 1 base and 0 bases respectively, with 6 bases between them. Germline lookup yields CDR1 MGHDK and CDR2 SYGVNS. CDR3 length: 14 residues.

CDR3 sequence (DNA): TGTGCCAGCGATCCGACAGCTATGAACACTGAAGCTTTCTTT. It yields the protein CASDPTAMNTEAFF. The chain has TRBV28 and TRBJ1-1, with D possibly matching TRBD1 (5 bases). Germline CDR1 is MDHEN and CDR2 is SYDVKM. The CDR3 is 14 amino acids. V lost 8 bases to trimming and J lost 0 bases, with 13 bases between them.

The chain has TRBV5-1 and TRBJ1-1; the D is unclear. The CDR3 loop spans 15 amino acids. Deletions cut 0 bases from V and 4 bases from J, with 13 bases between. Germline CDR1 is SGHRS and CDR2 is YFSETQ. CDR3 coding DNA: TGCGCCAGCAGCTTGGAAGAGTTGGTGAGCACTGAAGCTTTCTTT. Translation: CASSLEELVSTEAFF.

The V call is TRBV15, the J call TRBJ1-5, with 11 bases matching TRBD1. CDR1 and CDR2 (germline): LNHNV, YYDKDF (reference sequence). The CDR3 contains 15 residues. The V segment lost 5 bases and the J segment 4 bases; nucleotides outside the gene matches: 4. The CDR3 DNA follows: TGTGCCACCAGCTGGGGGACAGGGGGGAATCAGCCCCAGCATTTT. Its translation is CATSWGTGGNQPQHF. The complete variable domain, with remaining parts taken from reference TRBV15 and TRBJ1-5, reads DAMVIQNPRYQVTQFGKPVTLSCSQTLNHNVMYWYQQKSSQAPKLLFHYYDKDFNNEADTPDNFQSRRPNTSFCFLDIRSPGLGDTAMYLCATSWGTGGNQPQHFGDGTRLSIL.

J is TRBJ2-5 and V is TRBV7-2; D is undetermined. The CDR3 totals 12 residues. Germline CDR1 and CDR2: SGHTA and FQGNSA. The ends were cut back, 5 bases at V and 5 bases at J, with 9 bases in the middle. CDR3 protein: CASSPPRETQYF. Here the CDR3 DNA reads TGTGCCAGCAGCCCCCCTAGGGAGACCCAGTACTTC.

In the case of this clone: The same CDR3 arises from other DNA sequences in this sample as well. This chain connects TRBV10-3 to TRBJ1-1; D is undetermined. From germline, CDR1 is ENHRY and CDR2 SYGVKD. The V end lost 3 bases, the J end lost 2 bases, and 7 bases lay between the germline ends. The CDR3 has 13 amino acids. CDR3 residues: CAISDQPNTEAFF. The CDR3, as DNA: TGTGCCATCAGTGACCAGCCTAACACTGAAGCTTTCTTT.

The chain joins TRBV24-1 to TRBJ1-4, with D perhaps matching TRBD1 (5 bases). Trimming stripped 4 bases from V and 8 bases from J, with 10 bases between. The V gene's germline CDR1 is KGHDR and CDR2 SFDVKD. The CDR3 is 13 residues long. In nucleotides, the CDR3 is TGTGCCACCAGTGAAACAGGAACGGAAAAACTGTTTTTT. This sequence encodes CATSETGTEKLFF.

V and J are TRBV7-9 and TRBJ2-1; 7 bases align to TRBD1. The germline V gene has CDR1 SEHNR and CDR2 FQNEAQ (reference sequence). Germline trimming cut 5 bases from V and 8 bases from J; bases unmatched to any gene: 9. This CDR3 is 14 amino acids long. CDR3 residues: CASSLLTGVDEQFF. DNA for the CDR3: TGTGCCAGCAGCCTCCTAACAGGGGTTGATGAGCAGTTCTTC. The full variable domain, its missing parts supplied by reference TRBV7-9 and TRBJ2-1, is DTGVSQNPRHKITKRGQNVTFRCDPISEHNRLYWYRQTLGQGPEFLTYFQNEAQLEKSRLLSDRFSAERPKGSFSTLEIQRTEQGDSAMYLCASSLLTGVDEQFFGPGTRLTVL.

The V and J genes are TRBV6-5 and TRBJ1-2, with 9 bases aligning to TRBD1. With 0 bases clipped from V and 7 bases from J, the junction kept 6 bases outside the gene matches. Germline lookup yields CDR1 MNHEY and CDR2 SVGAGI. The CDR3 has 15 amino acids. CDR3 sequence (DNA): TGTGCCAGCAGTTACTCGACAGGGACAGGGTCTGGCTACACCTTC. As protein: CASSYSTGTGSGYTF.

The chain combines TRBV29-1 with TRBJ2-3; a weak D match, TRBD1 (5 bases). The CDR3 is 18 residues long. Germline CDR1 and CDR2: SQVTM and ANQGSEA. V lost 1 base to trimming and J lost 1 base, with 21 bases between them. DNA for the CDR3: TGCAGCGTTGAAGGATGGTTGTCAAGAACAGGTCGCACAGATACGCAGTATTTT. It specifies CSVEGWLSRTGRTDTQYF.

The V call is TRBV2, the J call TRBJ2-7; D unresolved. Trimming took off 11 bases at V and 6 bases at J, with 11 bases between the two ends. CDR1 is SNHLY and CDR2 is FYNNEI in the germline V gene. This CDR3 comprises 10 residues. The CDR3 DNA reads as TGTGCCTGCAATAGAGGCGAGCAGTACTTC. Protein product: CACNRGEQYF.

This clone was seen only once. The rearrangement uses TRBV28 and TRBJ1-1; D is perhaps TRBD1 (5 bases). V lost 6 bases and J lost 6, with 14 bases in between. The CDR3 spans 13 residues. Germline CDR1 reads MDHEN; CDR2 reads SYDVKM. The CDR3 protein is CASSRQGFSEAFF. The CDR3 nucleotides are TGTGCCAGCAGCCGCCAGGGATTTTCTGAAGCTTTCTTT. Full variable domain (rest looked up from reference TRBV28 and TRBJ1-1): DVKVTQSSRYLVKRTGEKVFLECVQDMDHENMFWYRQDPGLGLRLIYFSYDVKMKEKGDIPEGYSVSREKKERFSLILESASTNQTSMYLCASSRQGFSEAFFGQGTRLTVV.

The rearrangement joins TRBV6-6 to TRBJ2-3; D tentatively reads TRBD1 or TRBD2 (5 bases each). Germline-derived CDR1 and CDR2 are MNHNY and SVGAGI (reference sequence). The germline V and J ends were trimmed by 6 bases and 0 bases, with 16 bases remaining between them. The CDR3 extends over 16 amino acids. The CDR3 region is CASRGDGSTSTDTQYF. The CDR3 DNA reads TGTGCCAGCAGGGGGGACGGAAGCACTAGCACAGATACGCAGTATTTT.

The gene calls are TRBV7-8 and TRBJ2-1; D is ambiguous. CDR1 and CDR2 (germline): SGHVS, FQNEAQ. Deletions cut 3 bases from V and 4 bases from J, with 7 bases between. This CDR3 is 13 amino acids long. The CDR3 sequence: CASSFIGYNEQFF. The CDR3 DNA reads as TGTGCCAGCAGCTTTATCGGATACAATGAGCAGTTCTTC.